This T cell receptor (beta chain) was sequenced during a study of T cells in Graves' hyperthyroidism and ophthalmopathy (dated by TCRdb to the late 2010s). General notes on the study: Peripheral blood samples were taken at initial diagnosis, before any treatment was given. To identify distinguishing TCR V-J signatures, a discovery cohort of around 98 patients was used, comprising some 45 with Graves' ophthalmopathy and about 59 with stable Graves' hyperthyroidism. An independent validation cohort of 18 to 20 hyperthyroidism patients and about 16 patients who later progressed to ophthalmopathy tested prospective prediction of ophthalmopathy. For training and testing, the 80 to 100 patients in the discovery cohort were randomly divided in a 7:3 ratio. In addition, the study compared T-cell repertoires in thyroid tissue and in blood from five to seven Graves' hyperthyroidism patients. After sampling, hyperthyroidism patients received methimazole starting at 30 mg daily, and ophthalmopathy patients received high-dose intravenous methylprednisolone. The paper describes TCR Vbeta CDR3 sequencing of fewer than 150 peripheral blood samples, made up of 43 ophthalmopathy patients, more than 70 hyperthyroidism patients and 17 progressor patients. What the authors observed across the whole study: During validation, the model predicted progression to ophthalmopathy a median of about 6.5 months ahead of onset, with around 65% sensitivity and 72% to 85% specificity. No statistical method was used to set the sample size in advance, and investigators knew the group allocation. Most expanded thyroid clonotypes (frequency above 0.001) were also found in blood, which suggests that blood repertoires may mirror thyroid immune responses. A model built on a 13 V-J signature distinguished ophthalmopathy from stable hyperthyroidism, reaching approximately 89% sensitivity and 81.08% specificity in cross-validation and 80%/75% in testing.

Taken from the germline V gene (reference sequence), the CDR1 and CDR2 loops are MNHEY and SMNVEV. CDR3 length: 13 amino acids, cysteine to phenylalanine. Only the CDR3 region is kept as DNA, spanning 39 bases read in frame from base 1. The TCR beta CDR3 regions were amplified from RNA transcripts. The TCR CDR3 was subjected to a first round of RT-PCR using the HTBI primer set and the Qiagen OneStep RT-PCR kit. Libraries were constructed in a second round of multiplex PCR, after which size selection and purification were carried out. Libraries were sequenced paired-end with 100 bp reads on an Illumina HiSeq2000. On the study's bioinformatics: Raw data were processed with SOAPnuke, discarding reads with adapters, uncalled bases, mean Phred below 15, or no exact constant-primer or identifier match. COPE v1.2.5 was used to merge the high-quality paired reads, and each unique nucleotide sequence was defined as a clonotype. Clonotypes were aligned to IMGT TRBV, TRBD and TRBJ reference segments using MiTCR v1.1. The analysis was restricted to V-J combinations with a frequency above 0.0001, which together covered approximately 99% of the repertoires. A TCS score was defined as the ratio of F50 (clonal expansion) to E x V (chaos), with BLOSUM62-based TCRdist applied between CDR3 peptides within each V-J. Welch's t-statistics and random forest reduced 500 to 550 V-J features to roughly 13, which were used in a naive Bayes classifier (R e1071). The Morisita-Horn index was used to measure how similar the thyroid and blood repertoires were. Using fastp trimming at Q25 and MiXCR clonotype assembly, TCRdb reanalyzed the public sequencing data and kept in-frame beta chains. Rows matching on CDR3 protein sequence are summarized as one entry with the most common DNA and genes. TCRdb's processing, not the authors', yielded these V and J calls. Counted in this sample were hundreds of thousands of distinct CDR3 sequences; about 15% of them appeared once. Together, the top ten hold roughly 4.5% of the sample.

Ophthalmopathy patients had moderately to severely active disease, Clinical Activity Score of at least 3, NOSPECS grade of at least 4, and duration under 3 months. Patients with uncontrolled infections, other autoimmune diseases, pregnancy or lactation were excluded. Diagnoses were established on the basis of clinical symptoms, serum thyroxine and TRAb, thyroid ultrasound, and orbital computed tomography. Ficoll-Paque density gradient centrifugation was used to isolate PBMCs from around 9.1 ml of fresh peripheral blood. Trizol reagent was used to extract total RNA, and RNA quality was then checked on an Agilent 2100 Bioanalyzer. This clonotype showed up many times. Its antigen has not been determined. At one boundary the junction diverges from the germline segment, which might be a read error.

Sequenced material: blood. The sequence joins TRBV27 to TRBJ2-7, and the D gene may be TRBD1, 5 bases matching. The receptor's source is a woman aged 40 to 50 with Graves' ophthalmopathy. The CDR3 amino acid sequence is: CATSQGVGYEQYF. The DNA is as follows: TGTGCCACCAGTCAGGGTGTCGGGTACGAGCAGTACTTC.